The next 32 T cell receptor beta chains were all read from a single sample in a study of cytomegalovirus exposure and HLA in healthy donors. The primer mix had 60 Vbeta and 13 Jbeta primers. The repertoire was sequenced with immunoSEQ multiplex PCR; TCRdb's copy has only in-frame clones and lacks some. The sample has 130,000 to 150,000 clones, around three quarters seen once. The source material was PBMCs. These receptors originate from a man aged 40-49 years in good health and CMV-seropositive.

The rearrangement links TRBV5-6 to TRBJ1-1, with D unresolved. The CDR3 runs 14 residues. CDR1 SGHDT and CDR2 YYEEEE come from the germline V gene. V was clipped by 2 bases and J by 4 bases, with 12 bases between them. CDR3 coding DNA: TGTGCCAGCAGCTTCAGAAGCCGGGGCACTGAAGCTTTCTTT. It codes for CASSFRSRGTEAFF.

In its sample, this clone was seen a few times. The chain combines TRBV18 with TRBJ2-5, with a tentative D call TRBD2 (5 bases). CDR1 is KGHSH and CDR2 is LQKENI in the germline V gene. The V end was cut by 6 bases, the J end by 2 bases, with 13 bases between. This CDR3 has 14 amino acids. CDR3 loop: CASSREQLQETQYF. Here the CDR3 DNA reads TGTGCCAGCTCTCGGGAACAGTTGCAAGAGACCCAGTACTTC.

The chain employs TRBV9 and TRBJ1-2, with TRBD1 matching over 9 bases. Germline V gives CDR1 SGDLS, CDR2 YYNGEE. This CDR3 region has 14 residues. The V gene end was trimmed by 1 base and the J gene end by 8 bases; junction bases not matched to a gene: 6. This CDR3 reads CASSVRGQGEGYTF. The CDR3 nucleotides read TGTGCCAGCAGCGTAAGGGGACAGGGCGAAGGCTACACCTTC. Using reference TRBV9 and TRBJ1-2 for the parts outside the CDR3, the full variable domain is DSGVTQTPKHLITATGQRVTLRCSPRSGDLSVYWYQQSLDQGLQFLIQYYNGEERAKGNILERFSAQQFPDLHSELNLSSLELGDSALYFCASSVRGQGEGYTFGSGTRLTVV.

The chain employs TRBV18 and TRBJ1-2, with D tentatively TRBD1 (6 bases). Germline CDR1 is KGHSH and CDR2 is LQKENI. Trimming removed 6 bases from V and 4 bases from J, with 18 bases in between. This CDR3 contains 15 residues. This chain's CDR3 is CASSLGDTGSYGYTF. The CDR3 DNA reads TGTGCCAGCTCCCTAGGGGACACAGGGAGCTATGGCTACACCTTC. The whole variable domain, filled in from reference TRBV18 and TRBJ1-2, reads NAGVMQNPRHLVRRRGQEARLRCSPMKGHSHVYWYRQLPEEGLKFMVYLQKENIIDESGMPKERFSAEFPKEGPSILRIQQVVRGDSAAYFCASSLGDTGSYGYTFGSGTRLTVV.

About this clone: A much larger clone differs from this one at a single base, so this may be a read error. The rearrangement uses TRBV11-3 and TRBJ2-1; TRBD1 matches 11 bases. The germline gives CDR1 SGHNT, CDR2 YENEEA. The CDR3 extends over 15 amino acids. The J segment lost 2 bases and the V segment lost 5 bases, leaving 2 bases of the junction unmatched. CDR3 in amino acids: CASSPGQGAYNEQFF. The CDR3, as DNA: TGTGCCAGCAGCCCGGGACAGGGGGCCTACAATGAGCAGTTCTTC.

This clone was picked up one time. V is TRBV2 and J is TRBJ1-5; D may be TRBD1 (5 bases). The CDR3 length is 15 residues. Germline CDR1 is SNHLY and CDR2 is FYNNEI. Trimming left V 3 bases short and J 7 bases short, with 16 bases between. The DNA for the CDR3 is TGTGCCAGCAGTGAGAGCCTTGGATGGGGCCAGCCCCAGCATTTT. Its protein is CASSESLGWGQPQHF.

This clone was seen a few times. J is TRBJ1-5 and V is TRBV5-3; no firm D call. TRBV5-3 is an ORF; its function is uncertain. Trimming took 4 bases from V and 7 from J, leaving 12 bases between them. The CDR3 has 13 residues. The CDR3 sequence is CARSERPRQPQHF. The DNA of the CDR3 is TGTGCCAGAAGCGAGCGTCCACGGCAGCCCCAGCATTTT.

The chain links TRBV7-9 to TRBJ2-4, with D possibly matching TRBD1 (6 bases). Trimming took 7 bases from V and 4 from J, leaving 11 bases between them. There are 13 residues in the CDR3. Germline V gene lookup returns CDR1 SEHNR and CDR2 FQNEAQ (reference sequence). DNA of the CDR3: TGTGCCAGCAACAGGGTCGGTAAAAACATTCAGTACTTC. Encoded protein: CASNRVGKNIQYF.

This clone turned up a few times. The rearrangement joins TRBV5-1 to TRBJ2-3, with D tentatively TRBD1 (5 bases). The CDR3 loop spans 15 amino acids. Germline V gene sequence: CDR1 SGHRS, CDR2 YFSETQ. The V end was cut by 0 bases, the J end by 5 bases, with 13 bases between. This CDR3 reads CASSLAKGPGDTQYF. DNA for the CDR3: TGCGCCAGCAGCTTGGCGAAGGGGCCCGGAGATACGCAGTATTTT.

The genes are TRBV19 and TRBJ2-7; the D gene is possibly TRBD1 (6 bases). The CDR3 loop spans 16 amino acids. V gave up 1 base and J gave up 2 bases, with 15 bases separating them. Germline V gene data show CDR1 as LNHDA and CDR2 as SQIVND (reference sequence). CDR3 sequence reads: CASSIVLGGATYEQYF. Written as DNA, the CDR3 is TGTGCCAGTAGTATAGTCTTAGGGGGAGCCACCTACGAGCAGTACTTC. Full variable domain (outside the CDR3, taken from reference TRBV19 and TRBJ2-7): DGGITQSPKYLFRKEGQNVTLSCEQNLNHDAMYWYRQDPGQGLRLIYYSQIVNDFQKGDIAEGYSVSREKKESFPLTVTSAQKNPTAFYLCASSIVLGGATYEQYFGPGTRLTVT.

This chain joins TRBV23-1 and TRBJ2-5; TRBD2 agrees at 9 bases. The DNA end is more similar to TRBJ2-7, so the J call may be wrong. Being an ORF, TRBV23-1 has a function that is uncertain. This CDR3 spans 16 amino acids. As DNA, the CDR3 is TGCGCCAGCAGTCAACCCGTATGGACTAGCGACTACGAGCAGTACTTC. This gives the protein CASSQPVWTSDYEQYF.

The chain recombines TRBV7-2 with TRBJ2-3; tentatively, D is TRBD2 (5 bases). This CDR3 has 14 residues. Germline assignment: CDR1 SGHTA and CDR2 FQGNSA. V lost 6 bases, J lost 0 bases, and 10 bases lay in between. Written as DNA, the CDR3 is TGTGCCAGCAGTGGCCGGACTAGCACAGATACGCAGTATTTT. Amino acid sequence: CASSGRTSTDTQYF.

The chain links TRBV6-5 to TRBJ2-1, with 10 bases matching TRBD2. The trim removed 0 bases at V and 6 bases at J, leaving 5 bases unmatched. The germline V gene has CDR1 MNHEY and CDR2 SVGAGI. CDR3 size: 16 residues. DNA for the CDR3: TGTGCCAGCAGTTACTCGACGGGACTAGCGTCCAATGAGCAGTTCTTC. It is translated as CASSYSTGLASNEQFF.

This clone was seen more than once but under ten times. The chain has TRBV2 and TRBJ1-5; D perhaps matches TRBD1 (5 bases). CDR1 SNHLY and CDR2 FYNNEI come from the germline V gene. V was pared by 7 bases and J by 7 bases, with 14 bases between. The CDR3 is made up of 13 amino acids. CDR3 nucleotides: TGTGCCAGCACCCAGAACGGGGGGCAGCCCCAGCATTTT. Translating it yields CASTQNGGQPQHF.

The count of this clone is one. The V gene is TRBV7-9, the J gene TRBJ2-7; 9 bases align to TRBD2. The V segment lost 1 base and the J segment 0 bases; nucleotides outside the gene matches: 4. Germline CDR1 is SEHNR and CDR2 is FQNEAQ (reference sequence). The CDR3 spans 16 residues. This CDR3 is CASSLGGGGSSYEQYF. CDR3 DNA: TGTGCCAGCAGCTTAGGCGGGGGGGGGAGCTCCTACGAGCAGTACTTC.

This chain joins TRBV11-3 and TRBJ2-2, with 9 bases matching TRBD2. CDR3 length: 17 residues. CDR1 and CDR2 from the germline V gene are SGHNT and YENEEA. The V gene end was trimmed by 4 bases and the J gene end by 4 bases; junction bases not matched to a gene: 10. The CDR3 reads CASSSAGGRAGTGELFF. DNA of the CDR3: TGTGCCAGCAGCTCAGCGGGCGGGAGGGCTGGCACCGGGGAGCTGTTTTTT.

The chain couples TRBV6-5 to TRBJ2-1; D is uncertain. This CDR3 has 15 residues. Germline V gene data show CDR1 as MNHEY and CDR2 as SVGAGI. Trimming took off 6 bases at V and 0 bases at J, with 12 bases between the two ends. This chain's CDR3 is CASRRSRSSYNEQFF. CDR3 coding DNA: TGTGCCAGCAGACGCTCTAGAAGCTCCTACAATGAGCAGTTCTTC.

This chain connects TRBV10-3 to TRBJ1-2, with D hard to call. Germline CDR1 is ENHRY and CDR2 is SYGVKD. The CDR3 contains 13 residues. V was cut by 0 bases and J by 8 bases, with 10 bases left in between. CDR3 loop: CAISESRVQGYTF. The DNA of the CDR3 is TGTGCCATCAGTGAGTCGCGGGTGCAAGGCTACACCTTC.

The chain joins TRBV7-9 to TRBJ2-2; possibly TRBD1 for D (5 bases). Germline V gene data show CDR1 as SEHNR and CDR2 as FQNEAQ (reference sequence). The CDR3 has 13 amino acids. Trimming stripped 6 bases from V and 8 bases from J, with 13 bases between. The DNA of the CDR3 is TGTGCCAGCAGGGGGCGTCTGCGGGGGGAGCTGTTTTTT. This gives the protein CASRGRLRGELFF.

The chain is built from TRBV10-3 and TRBJ2-3; 7 bases fit TRBD2. The V gene's germline CDR1 is ENHRY and CDR2 SYGVKD. The CDR3 spans 14 residues. The V and J ends lost 4 bases and 3 bases, in that order; junction bases with no gene match: 4. Written as DNA, the CDR3 is TGTGCCATCAGTGTTGAGCGGGGAACAGATACGCAGTATTTT. Protein product: CAISVERGTDTQYF.

The chain links TRBV18 to TRBJ1-2; D unresolved. This CDR3 has 15 amino acids. Germline V gene data show CDR1 as KGHSH and CDR2 as LQKENI. Trimming removed 2 bases at V and 4 bases at J, with 14 bases between. CDR3 sequence reads: CASSPAGVAVYGYTF. In DNA form, the CDR3 reads TGTGCCAGCTCACCAGCCGGGGTCGCGGTCTATGGCTACACCTTC.

This chain links TRBV25-1 with TRBJ2-5, with TRBD1 matching 8 bases. The CDR3 is made up of 17 amino acids. With V trimmed by 1 base and J by 2 bases, 9 bases remained unmatched. CDR1 is MGHDK, CDR2 SYGVNS, per germline. DNA of the CDR3: TGTGCCAGCAGTGAATTTTCCGGACAGGGAGTTCAAGAGACCCAGTACTTC. This codes for CASSEFSGQGVQETQYF.

This clone has more than one count but fewer than ten. The V gene is TRBV28, the J gene TRBJ1-5; D is perhaps TRBD1 (6 bases). This CDR3 has 14 amino acids. The germline gives CDR1 MDHEN, CDR2 SYDVKM. Trimming shortened V by 6 bases and J by 7 bases, and 16 bases separated the two germline ends. CDR3 residues: CASRSRDNEQPQHF. In DNA, the CDR3 is TGTGCCAGCAGATCCCGGGACAATGAACAGCCCCAGCATTTT.

This sequence joins TRBV5-4 and TRBJ2-2, with 9 nucleotides matching TRBD1. V trimming: 1 base; J trimming: 3 bases; junction bases outside the gene matches: 4. CDR3 length: 16 amino acids. The germline CDR1 and CDR2 sequences are SGHNT and YYREEE (reference sequence). CDR3 DNA: TGTGCCAGCAGCTTGAGGACAGGGGTGCACACCGGGGAGCTGTTTTTT. Translated, it gives CASSLRTGVHTGELFF.

The rearrangement uses TRBV4-3 and TRBJ1-2; 7 nucleotides line up with TRBD1. The CDR3 runs 16 residues. Unmatched junction bases numbered 11, after V lost 4 bases and J lost 3 bases. Germline CDR1 and CDR2: LGHNA and YSLEER. The CDR3 here is CASSPGGQNRYYGYTF. CDR3 sequence (DNA): TGCGCCAGCAGCCCTGGGGGACAGAACCGCTACTATGGCTACACCTTC.

CDR3 sequence (DNA): TGTGCCAGCGCAGGACTAGCGGGGTACAATGAGCAGTTCTTC. Translation gives CASAGLAGYNEQFF. This chain connects TRBV14 to TRBJ2-1; 12 nucleotides agree with TRBD2. Germline trimming cut 8 bases from V and 4 bases from J; bases unmatched to any gene: 3. CDR3 size: 14 residues. Germline-derived CDR1 and CDR2 are SGHDN and FVKESK.

The chain links TRBV4-1 to TRBJ2-7; maybe TRBD1 (6 bases). The CDR3 has 14 amino acids. CDR1 and CDR2 (germline): MGHRA, YSYEKL. Between the trimmed V and J ends, which lost 1 base and 4 bases, there was a span of 11 bases. The CDR3 DNA sequence: TGCGCCAGCAGCCAAGTATCGGGACAATACGAGCAGTACTTC. This sequence encodes CASSQVSGQYEQYF.

The V call is TRBV7-9, the J call TRBJ2-3; D is unclear. The V gene's germline CDR1 is SEHNR and CDR2 FQNEAQ (reference sequence). Trimming removed 5 bases from V and 3 bases from J, with 12 bases in between. The CDR3 extends over 14 amino acids. The CDR3 region is CASSPRKLTDTQYF. The CDR3 DNA follows: TGTGCCAGCAGCCCCAGGAAGTTGACAGATACGCAGTATTTT.

The chain joins TRBV5-4 to TRBJ1-1; 7 bases map to TRBD1. CDR1 is SGHNT, CDR2 YYREEE, per germline (reference sequence). Germline trimming cut 4 bases from V and 5 bases from J; bases unmatched to any gene: 8. The CDR3 extends over 14 amino acids. The CDR3 DNA is TGTGCCAGCAGCGCCGACAGGGCTTGGACTGAAGCTTTCTTT. Residues: CASSADRAWTEAFF.

The gene calls are TRBV4-3 and TRBJ1-2; no clear D gene. CDR1 is LGHNA, CDR2 YSLEER, per germline. The CDR3 consists of 17 residues. The V and J ends lost 0 bases and 0 bases respectively, with 14 bases between them. As DNA, the CDR3 is TGCGCCAGCAGCCAAGACACCCACGCAGTCACTAACTATGGCTACACCTTC. This gives the protein CASSQDTHAVTNYGYTF.

The rearrangement links TRBV6-5 to TRBJ2-1; D gene unclear. V gave up 0 bases and J gave up 4 bases, with 10 bases separating them. The CDR3 is 15 residues long. Germline CDR1 MNHEY, CDR2 SVGAGI. CDR3 nucleotide sequence: TGTGCCAGCAGTTACTCCGCACGGTCATACAATGAGCAGTTCTTC. Translation: CASSYSARSYNEQFF.

The rearrangement joins TRBV4-2 to TRBJ2-5; TRBD1 matches at 10 bases. The J segment lost 0 bases and the V segment lost 4 bases, leaving 5 bases of the junction unmatched. This CDR3 has 16 residues. Germline CDR1 LGHNA, CDR2 YNFKEQ. CDR3 protein: CASSPGDRGNQETQYF. The CDR3 bases are TGTGCCAGCAGCCCCGGGGACAGGGGAAACCAAGAGACCCAGTACTTC.